The 32 T cell receptor beta chains in this list originate from one sample, sequenced in a study of technical replicates of blood from a few donors. The method was immunoSEQ multiplex PCR; TCRdb's version includes in-frame clones alone and lacks a portion of them. The sample has about 73,000 clones, around nine tenths seen once. Sequences were obtained from PBMCs. The receptors shown here come from a human donor in good health. Some clones in this sample may be carry-over from other donors' samples.

This clone was counted once. The chain recombines TRBV2 with TRBJ2-7, with a possible D match to TRBD1 (5 bases). This CDR3 is 14 amino acids long. V lost 10 bases to trimming and J lost 6 bases, with 22 bases between them. Germline CDR1 and CDR2: SNHLY and FYNNEI. The CDR3 is CATQGSRVHGEQYF. DNA for the CDR3: TGTGCCACCCAGGGAAGTAGGGTTCACGGCGAGCAGTACTTC.

This clone turned up a few times. The chain couples TRBV15 to TRBJ1-5; 12 nucleotides agree with TRBD1. Unmatched junction bases numbered 3, after V lost 3 bases and J lost 6 bases. The CDR3 contains 15 residues. The germline CDR1 and CDR2 sequences are LNHNV and YYDKDF (reference sequence). CDR3 region: CATSRGQGASQPQHF. The CDR3 nucleotides are TGTGCCACCAGCAGGGGACAGGGGGCGTCTCAGCCCCAGCATTTT. Looking up the rest from reference TRBV15 and TRBJ1-5 gives the full variable domain: DAMVIQNPRYQVTQFGKPVTLSCSQTLNHNVMYWYQQKSSQAPKLLFHYYDKDFNNEADTPDNFQSRRPNTSFCFLDIRSPGLGDTAMYLCATSRGQGASQPQHFGDGTRLSIL.

The chain employs TRBV7-3 and TRBJ2-3; TRBD1 matches 7 bases. Germline V gene sequence: CDR1 SGHTA, CDR2 FQGTGA. The CDR3 runs to 16 residues. V lost 1 base, J lost 5 bases, and 9 bases stayed unmatched. CDR3: CASSLMSGQVGDTQYF. In nucleotides, the CDR3 is TGTGCCAGCAGCTTAATGAGCGGACAGGTTGGAGATACGCAGTATTTT.

V gene TRBV11-1 combines with J gene TRBJ2-5; 9 nucleotides line up with TRBD1. The CDR3 consists of 14 residues. V shed 6 bases, J shed 6 bases, and the junction held 8 bases outside the gene matches. Germline V lookup: CDR1 SGHAT, CDR2 FQDESV (reference sequence). CDR3 sequence (DNA): TGTGCCAGCAGTGTGGGACAGGGAAGGAAGACCCAGTACTTC. Amino acids: CASSVGQGRKTQYF.

The chain couples TRBV5-1 to TRBJ2-1, with 7 bases that match TRBD2. The CDR3 consists of 15 residues. V lost 0 bases and J lost 10; bases outside the gene matches: 10. Germline CDR1 and CDR2: SGHRS and YFSETQ. The CDR3 DNA is TGCGCCAGCAGCTTGGAAGGGGAGGGACTGGGCGAGCAGTTCTTC. Its protein product is CASSLEGEGLGEQFF.

The chain links TRBV7-9 to TRBJ1-2, with 9 bases matching TRBD1. CDR1 and CDR2 (germline): SEHNR, FQNEAQ (reference sequence). The V gene end was trimmed by 3 bases and the J gene end by 4 bases; junction bases not matched to a gene: 6. This CDR3 has 15 amino acids. The CDR3 DNA sequence: TGTGCCAGCAGCTTTGCACAGGGGGCTGTCTATGGCTACACCTTC. Encoded protein: CASSFAQGAVYGYTF.

The chain combines TRBV2 with TRBJ2-5, with a tentative D call TRBD1 (8 bases). V lost 2 bases and J lost 4, with 11 bases in between. Germline CDR1 reads SNHLY; CDR2 reads FYNNEI. The CDR3 has 14 amino acids. CDR3 amino acids: CASSENRGGETQYF. The CDR3 bases are TGTGCCAGCAGTGAAAACAGGGGGGGAGAGACCCAGTACTTC. Looking up the rest from reference TRBV2 and TRBJ2-5 gives the full variable domain: EPEVTQTPSHQVTQMGQEVILRCVPISNHLYFYWYRQILGQKVEFLVSFYNNEISEKSEIFDDQFSVERPDGSNFTLKIRSTKLEDSAMYFCASSENRGGETQYFGPGTRLLVL.

The chain combines TRBV5-6 with TRBJ2-1; 8 nucleotides match TRBD1. J was trimmed by 7 bases and V by 1 base; bases with no gene match: 4. The CDR3 is 14 amino acids. Germline values: CDR1 SGHDT, CDR2 YYEEEE. CDR3 nucleotide sequence: TGTGCCAGCAGCTTGTGGACAGGGAAGAATGAGCAGTTCTTC. Its translation is CASSLWTGKNEQFF.

J is TRBJ2-7 and V is TRBV5-1, with D possibly matching TRBD2 (6 bases). Trimming cost V 1 base and J 3 bases, with 11 bases left between them. The CDR3 extends over 14 amino acids. CDR1 and CDR2 from the germline V gene are SGHRS and YFSETQ. The CDR3 DNA follows: TGCGCCAGCAGCTTGATGTTAGCGGACTACGAGCAGTACTTC. Amino acid sequence: CASSLMLADYEQYF.

The V call is TRBV27, the J call TRBJ2-7, with D unresolved. There are 13 residues in the CDR3. Trimming stripped 11 bases from V and 4 bases from J, with 18 bases between. Germline CDR1 is MNHEY and CDR2 is SMNVEV (reference sequence). CDR3 in amino acids: CASAARPYYEQYF. Here the CDR3 DNA reads TGTGCCTCAGCAGCCAGGCCCTATTACGAGCAGTACTTC.

The rearrangement joins TRBV5-1 to TRBJ2-3, with D perhaps matching TRBD2 (6 bases). Germline V gene lookup returns CDR1 SGHRS and CDR2 YFSETQ. Trimming pared 4 bases from V and 2 bases from J, leaving 14 bases between. The CDR3 extends over 15 amino acids. This chain's CDR3 is CASSRVGEDTDTQYF. As DNA, the CDR3 is TGCGCCAGCAGCCGGGTGGGGGAGGACACAGATACGCAGTATTTT.

The chain joins TRBV27 to TRBJ2-2; the match to TRBD2 covers 10 bases. V gave up 4 bases and J gave up 4 bases; unmatched junction bases: 6. CDR1 MNHEY and CDR2 SMNVEV come from the germline V gene (reference sequence). This CDR3 comprises 16 residues. CDR3 in amino acids: CASSSPSGSPTGELFF. In DNA, the CDR3 is TGTGCCAGCAGTTCCCCTAGCGGGAGCCCCACCGGGGAGCTGTTTTTT.

The chain joins TRBV11-3 to TRBJ2-5; possibly TRBD1 for D (6 bases). Germline V CDR1 and CDR2: SGHNT, YENEEA. The V and J ends lost 5 bases and 5 bases respectively, with 12 bases between them. There are 13 residues in the CDR3. This chain's CDR3 is CASSPRGEETQYF. CDR3 bases: TGTGCCAGCAGCCCCAGGGGTGAGGAGACCCAGTACTTC. Using reference TRBV11-3 and TRBJ2-5 for the parts outside the CDR3, the full variable domain is EAGVVQSPRYKIIEKKQPVAFWCNPISGHNTLYWYLQNLGQGPELLIRYENEEAVDDSQLPKDRFSAERLKGVDSTLKIQPAELGDSAVYLCASSPRGEETQYFGPGTRLLVL.

The chain links TRBV5-1 to TRBJ1-4; the D gene is possibly TRBD1 (5 bases). Between the trimmed V and J ends, which lost 3 bases and 5 bases, there was a span of 17 bases. The CDR3 runs 16 residues. CDR1 SGHRS and CDR2 YFSETQ come from the germline V gene. CDR3 in amino acids: CASSSRQGGVNEKLFF. The CDR3 region has the DNA TGCGCCAGCAGCTCCAGGCAGGGAGGAGTCAATGAAAAACTGTTTTTT.

The chain uses TRBV29-1 and TRBJ1-1, with D uncertain. The CDR3 totals 14 residues. V lost 1 base, J lost 4 bases, and 13 bases lay in between. Germline V gives CDR1 SQVTM, CDR2 ANQGSEA. In DNA form, the CDR3 reads TGCAGCGTTGAAGCCGGGATGTTGGGCACTGAAGCTTTCTTT. It specifies CSVEAGMLGTEAFF.

This chain joins TRBV5-6 and TRBJ2-7, with 10 bases matching TRBD2. Germline V gene sequence: CDR1 SGHDT, CDR2 YYEEEE. The CDR3 loop spans 15 amino acids. Trimming removed 1 base from V and 7 bases from J; junction bases left unmatched: 8. As DNA, the CDR3 is TGTGCCAGCAGCTTGTTCCAGCGGGGGGGTAGTGAGCAGTACTTC. This gives the protein CASSLFQRGGSEQYF.

The rearrangement joins TRBV10-1 to TRBJ2-7, with 14 positions matching TRBD2. Germline V gives CDR1 WNHNN, CDR2 SYGVQD (reference sequence). V lost 3 bases to trimming and J lost 7 bases; unmatched junction nucleotides: 14. The CDR3 is made up of 18 amino acids. This chain's CDR3 is CASSETGTSGSLPEEQYF. CDR3 nucleotides: TGCGCCAGCAGTGAAACCGGGACTAGCGGGAGCCTCCCCGAGGAGCAGTACTTC.

This sequence joins TRBV9 and TRBJ2-1, with D possibly matching TRBD2 (6 bases). This CDR3 comprises 14 residues. Germline CDR1 SGDLS, CDR2 YYNGEE. V was pared by 0 bases and J by 2 bases, with 6 bases between. The CDR3 loop is CASSVGGAYNEQFF. In DNA, the CDR3 is TGTGCCAGCAGCGTAGGGGGGGCCTACAATGAGCAGTTCTTC.

CDR3 residues: CASSWTGAPDTQYF. In nucleotides, the CDR3 is TGTGCCAGCAGCTGGACAGGGGCACCAGATACGCAGTATTTT. This chain joins TRBV7-3 and TRBJ2-3; 9 positions agree with TRBD1. CDR1 SGHTA and CDR2 FQGTGA come from the germline V gene. This CDR3 contains 14 residues. V trimming: 4 bases; J trimming: 4 bases; junction bases outside the gene matches: 3.

The chain is built from TRBV19 and TRBJ1-2; a possible D gene is TRBD1 (5 bases). The germline V gene encodes CDR1 LNHDA and CDR2 SQIVND (reference sequence). The CDR3 extends over 13 amino acids. V gave up 0 bases and J gave up 7 bases, with 9 bases separating them. CDR3 bases: TGTGCCAGTAGTATAGACAGGGAACGTGGCTACACCTTC. Translated, it gives CASSIDRERGYTF.

This clone appeared a single time. CDR3 in amino acids: CASSQDWAGGGSDTQYF. As DNA, the CDR3 is TGTGCCAGCAGCCAAGATTGGGCGGGCGGGGGGTCCGATACGCAGTATTTT. The J gene is TRBJ2-3, the V gene TRBV4-2; 8 nucleotides line up with TRBD2. The CDR3 covers 17 residues. Trimming at V came to 0 bases and at J to 6 bases, leaving 11 bases not matched to a gene. Germline-derived CDR1 and CDR2 are LGHNA and YNFKEQ.

This clone was observed once. The genes are TRBV5-4 and TRBJ1-3, with 7 bases matching TRBD1. The CDR3 length is 15 residues. CDR1 and CDR2 from the germline V gene are SGHNT and YYREEE (reference sequence). With 4 bases clipped from V and 4 bases from J, the junction kept 8 bases outside the gene matches. As DNA, the CDR3 is TGTGCCAGCAGCCAAAAGGACAGGCGGGGAAACACCATATATTTT. Protein: CASSQKDRRGNTIYF.

The chain uses TRBV9 and TRBJ2-7; no clear D. The CDR3 contains 14 residues. Trimming pared 0 bases from V and 2 bases from J, leaving 9 bases between. CDR1 and CDR2 (germline): SGDLS, YYNGEE. The chain's CDR3 is CASSVAPGTYEQYF. CDR3 DNA sequence: TGTGCCAGCAGCGTAGCCCCCGGTACCTACGAGCAGTACTTC. The full variable domain, completed using reference TRBV9 and TRBJ2-7, is DSGVTQTPKHLITATGQRVTLRCSPRSGDLSVYWYQQSLDQGLQFLIQYYNGEERAKGNILERFSAQQFPDLHSELNLSSLELGDSALYFCASSVAPGTYEQYFGPGTRLTVT.

The chain combines TRBV7-8 with TRBJ2-5; 7 positions match TRBD1. Germline CDR1 reads SGHVS; CDR2 reads FQNEAQ. There are 15 residues in the CDR3. V lost 1 base and J lost 2; bases outside the gene matches: 4. The chain's CDR3 is CASSLGTGDQETQYF. The CDR3 nucleotides are TGTGCCAGCAGCTTAGGCACAGGGGATCAAGAGACCCAGTACTTC. Full variable domain (outside the CDR3, taken from reference TRBV7-8 and TRBJ2-5): GAGVSQSPRYKVAKRGQDVALRCDPISGHVSLFWYQQALGQGPEFLTYFQNEAQLDKSGLPSDRFFAERPEGSVSTLKIQRTQQEDSAVYLCASSLGTGDQETQYFGPGTRLLVL.

The chain links TRBV7-3 to TRBJ1-6; a weak D match, TRBD1 (6 bases). The CDR3 consists of 15 residues. CDR1 SGHTA and CDR2 FQGTGA come from the germline V gene. Trimming removed 1 base from V and 8 bases from J, with 12 bases in between. CDR3 DNA: TGTGCCAGCAGCTTAAACAGGGTTAAGGATTCACCCCTCCACTTT. Protein: CASSLNRVKDSPLHF.

The sample holds a few counts of this clone. The CDR3 sequence is CASSQERTLGGAEQYF. The CDR3 DNA reads as TGCGCCAGCAGCCAAGAACGGACCCTCGGCGGGGCCGAGCAGTACTTC. This chain joins TRBV4-3 and TRBJ2-7; D is possibly TRBD2 (6 bases). In germline, CDR1 is LGHNA, CDR2 YSLEER. This CDR3 has 16 residues. Trimming cost V 0 bases and J 6 bases, with 18 bases left between them.

This rearrangement joins TRBV4-3 to TRBJ2-7; the match to TRBD2 covers 12 bases. V shed 0 bases, J shed 7 bases, and the junction held 7 bases outside the gene matches. CDR1 and CDR2 from the germline V gene are LGHNA and YSLEER. CDR3 size: 16 residues. CDR3 coding DNA: TGCGCCAGCAGCCAAGACCGACTAGCGGGAGCGGATGAGCAGTACTTC. Its translation: CASSQDRLAGADEQYF.

Only one count was recorded for this clone. This rearrangement joins TRBV6-5 to TRBJ2-3, with unresolved D. CDR3 length: 14 amino acids. Trimming left V 3 bases short and J 2 bases short, with 9 bases between. Looked up from germline, CDR1 is MNHEY and CDR2 is SVGAGI. CDR3 amino acids: CASSYSEFTDTQYF. CDR3 DNA sequence: TGTGCCAGCAGTTATTCCGAGTTCACAGATACGCAGTATTTT.

The genes are TRBV4-3 and TRBJ1-1; 7 positions agree with TRBD1. There are 15 residues in the CDR3. Germline trimming cut 0 bases from V and 5 bases from J; bases unmatched to any gene: 6. From germline, CDR1 is LGHNA and CDR2 YSLEER. For the CDR3, the DNA is TGCGCCAGCAGCCAAGACAGGGGCAGGGGGACTGAAGCTTTCTTT. Translated, it gives CASSQDRGRGTEAFF.

V is TRBV4-1 and J is TRBJ1-6; 9 bases fit TRBD1. CDR3 length: 12 residues. The germline V gene has CDR1 MGHRA and CDR2 YSYEKL. V was pared by 4 bases and J by 14 bases, with 3 bases of the junction left unmatched. As DNA, the CDR3 is TGCGCCAGCAGCCGGGACAGGGAATCCCTCCACTTT. Translation: CASSRDRESLHF.

CDR3 in amino acids: CASSLVRTGSEQYF. CDR3 coding DNA: TGTGCCAGCAGCTTAGTAAGGACAGGGAGCGAGCAGTACTTC. The gene calls are TRBV7-9 and TRBJ2-5; 8 nucleotides align to TRBD1. The tail of the sequence fits TRBJ2-7 better, so the J call may be wrong. Germline V gene data show CDR1 as SEHNR and CDR2 as FQNEAQ (reference sequence). The CDR3 totals 14 residues.

The V and J genes are TRBV19 and TRBJ2-5, with 7 bases that match TRBD2. Germline V gene sequence: CDR1 LNHDA, CDR2 SQIVND (reference sequence). V dropped 1 base and J dropped 4; count of bases not matched to a gene: 6. The CDR3 extends over 15 amino acids. The CDR3 sequence: CASSIVAGDAETQYF. The CDR3 DNA reads TGTGCCAGTAGTATAGTTGCGGGAGATGCAGAGACCCAGTACTTC. Drawing the rest from reference TRBV19 and TRBJ2-5, the complete variable domain is DGGITQSPKYLFRKEGQNVTLSCEQNLNHDAMYWYRQDPGQGLRLIYYSQIVNDFQKGDIAEGYSVSREKKESFPLTVTSAQKNPTAFYLCASSIVAGDAETQYFGPGTRLLVL.